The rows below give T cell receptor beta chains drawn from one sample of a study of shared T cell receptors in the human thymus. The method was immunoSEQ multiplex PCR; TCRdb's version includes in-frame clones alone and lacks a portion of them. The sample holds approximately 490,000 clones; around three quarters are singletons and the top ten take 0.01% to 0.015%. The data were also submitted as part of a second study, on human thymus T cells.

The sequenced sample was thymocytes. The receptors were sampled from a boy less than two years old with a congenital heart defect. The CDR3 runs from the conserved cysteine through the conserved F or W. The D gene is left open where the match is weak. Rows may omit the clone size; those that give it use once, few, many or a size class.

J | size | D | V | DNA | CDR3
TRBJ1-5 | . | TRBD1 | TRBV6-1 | TGTGCCAGCAGCCCGAGGGACAGGGACCCTCAGCCCCAGCATTTT | CASSPRDRDPQPQHF
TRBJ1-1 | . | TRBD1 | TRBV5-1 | TGCGCCAGCAGCAGGACAGGGGGCTCGGGGAACACTGAAGCTTTCTTT | CASSRTGGSGNTEAFF
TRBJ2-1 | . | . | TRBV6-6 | TGTGCCAGCAGTTACTTCGAGTTGTCCCGGGACTATGAGCAGTTCTTC | CASSYFELSRDYEQFF
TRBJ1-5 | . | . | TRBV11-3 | TGTGCCAGCAGCTCCGAAAGCAGATCAGGGAATCAGCCCCAGCATTTT | CASSSESRSGNQPQHF
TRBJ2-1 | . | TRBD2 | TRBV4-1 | TGCGCCAGCAGCCCCGGGACTAGCGGGAGCGGCGAGCAGTTCTTC | CASSPGTSGSGEQFF
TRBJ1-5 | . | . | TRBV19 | TGTGCCAGTAGTAGTCGGAGAAGGAGAACCCACAATCAGCCCCAGCATTTT | CASSSRRRRTHNQPQHF
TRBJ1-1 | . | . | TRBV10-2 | TGCGCCAGCAGCTTACGGGGGTGGGGGACTAAGGACACTGAAGCTTTCTTT | CASSLRGWGTKDTEAFF
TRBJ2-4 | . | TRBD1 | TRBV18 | TGTGCCAGCTCACCTAGGATCGGTTTTCGGGACAGTGCCGAGGTCACCTTCAAAAACATTCAGTACTTC | CASSPRIGFRDSAEVTFKNIQYF
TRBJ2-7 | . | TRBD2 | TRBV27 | TGTGCCAGCAGTTTCCGACTAGCGGGGCTGTACGAGCAGTACTTC | CASSFRLAGLYEQYF
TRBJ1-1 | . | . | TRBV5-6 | TGTGCCAGCAGCCCCTTGGCAGATACCACGAACACTGAAGCTTTCTTT | CASSPLADTTNTEAFF
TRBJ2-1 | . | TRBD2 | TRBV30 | TGTGCCTGGAGACCGGCTAGCGGGAGATTTAATGAGCAGTTCTTC | CAWRPASGRFNEQFF
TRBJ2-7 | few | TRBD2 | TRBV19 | TGTGCCAGTAGTATCCCCCAAACTAGCGGGATCAACTACGAGCAGTACTTC | CASSIPQTSGINYEQYF
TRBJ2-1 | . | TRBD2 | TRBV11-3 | TGTGCCAGCAGCTTAGTTGGGACTAGCGGGACTCATGAGCAGTTCTTC | CASSLVGTSGTHEQFF
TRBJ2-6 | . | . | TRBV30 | TGTGCCTGGACCATCCGGACACCCAGCTCTGGGGCCAACGTCCTGACTTTC | CAWTIRTPSSGANVLTF
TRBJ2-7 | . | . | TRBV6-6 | TGTGCCAGCAGCTATACCCCCTCCTACGAGCAGTACTTC | CASSYTPSYEQYF
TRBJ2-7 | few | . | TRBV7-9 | TGTGCCAGCAGCTTAGGCGGGGCCCCACCTATTGAGCAGTACTTC | CASSLGGAPPIEQYF
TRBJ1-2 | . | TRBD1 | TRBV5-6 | TGTGCCAGCAGCTTGGCTCAGGGGACAGGGAGAAACTATGGCTACACCTTC | CASSLAQGTGRNYGYTF
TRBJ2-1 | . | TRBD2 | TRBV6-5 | TGTGCCAGCAGTCCCCGGCTAGCGGCTTACAATGAGCAGTTCTTC | CASSPRLAAYNEQFF
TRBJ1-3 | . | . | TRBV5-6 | TGTGCCAGCAGCACCCAAGGGGCCAGGGCTCGGAACACCATATATTTT | CASSTQGARARNTIYF
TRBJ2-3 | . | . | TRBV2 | TGTGCCAGCAGTGAAGAGACAGACCCATCCACAGATACGCAGTATTTT | CASSEETDPSTDTQYF
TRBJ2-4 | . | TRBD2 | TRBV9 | TGTGCCAGCAGCGTAGGGCTAGCGGGGAAAAAAAACATTCAGTACTTC | CASSVGLAGKKNIQYF
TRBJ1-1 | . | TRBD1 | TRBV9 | TGTGCCAGCAGCGCCGCTGGGGGGGACAGGGGGACTGAAGCTTTCTTT | CASSAAGGDRGTEAFF
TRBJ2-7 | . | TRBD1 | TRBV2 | TGTGCCAGCTCACATAGGGCAGGGGGTTACGAGCAGTACTTC | CASSHRAGGYEQYF
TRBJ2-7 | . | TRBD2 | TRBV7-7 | TGTGCTAGCAGCGCCGCGCCGGGACTACAAATCTACGAGCAGTACTTC | CASSAAPGLQIYEQYF
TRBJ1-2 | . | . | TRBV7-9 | TGTGCCAGCAGCTTATTGCGGTACAGGGTTGGCTACACCTTC | CASSLLRYRVGYTF
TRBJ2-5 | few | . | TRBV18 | TGTGCCAGCTCACCACCTTATAGAGGAAGCACAGGGGAGACCCAGTACTTC | CASSPPYRGSTGETQYF
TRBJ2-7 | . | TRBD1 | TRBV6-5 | TGTGCCAGCAGCTCTCCGGACAGGGGATGGATCGAGCAGTACTTC | CASSSPDRGWIEQYF
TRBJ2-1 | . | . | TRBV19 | TGTGCCAGTGGTCGGGGACTTTACAATGAGCAGTTCTTC | CASGRGLYNEQFF
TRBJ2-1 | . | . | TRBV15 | TGTGCCACCAGCAGAGAGTTTGGGGAAGGGGCCCCCTATGAGCAGTTCTTC | CATSREFGEGAPYEQFF
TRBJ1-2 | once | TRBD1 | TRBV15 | TGTGCCACCAGCAGGACTCTGGGACAGGGGGCGGATGGCTACACCTTC | CATSRTLGQGADGYTF
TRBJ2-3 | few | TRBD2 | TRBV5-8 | TGTGCCAGCAGCCGGGTCCTGGGGCGGGAGGGCCTCGATACGCAGTATTTT | CASSRVLGREGLDTQYF
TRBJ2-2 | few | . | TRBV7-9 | TGTGCCAGCAGCCCAGACAGGTGGGACGGGGAGCTGTTTTTT | CASSPDRWDGELFF
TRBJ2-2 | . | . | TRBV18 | TGTGCCAGCTCACCACCGGAGGGACGGCCGAACACCGGGGAGCTGTTTTTT | CASSPPEGRPNTGELFF
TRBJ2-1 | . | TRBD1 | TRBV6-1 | TGTGCCAGCAGTCACCCGGACAGGGGTCTCAATGAGCAGTTCTTC | CASSHPDRGLNEQFF
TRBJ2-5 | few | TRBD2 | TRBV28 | TGTGCCAGCAGCCATGGACTAGCGGGGTCCCAGCAAGAGACCCAGTACTTC | CASSHGLAGSQQETQYF
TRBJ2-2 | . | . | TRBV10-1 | TGCGCCAGCAGTAGGGGTCCGAACACCGGGGAGCTGTTTTTT | CASSRGPNTGELFF
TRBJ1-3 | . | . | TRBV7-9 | TGTGCCAGCAGCCGCGCGCGGTCCTCTGGAAACACCATATATTTT | CASSRARSSGNTIYF
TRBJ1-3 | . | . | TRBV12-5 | TGTGCTAGTGGTTTGGGTCCCCCTTACCCGGGGGGCCGAGGTGGAAACACCATATATTTT | CASGLGPPYPGGRGGNTIYF
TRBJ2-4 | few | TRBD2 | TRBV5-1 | TGCGCCAGCAGCTTGGCCGTGGGTAGCGGGGGAGCCAAAAACATTCAGTACTTC | CASSLAVGSGGAKNIQYF
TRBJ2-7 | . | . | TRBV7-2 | TGTGCCAGCAGGACCGTTGGGGGGAGCTACGAGCAGTACTTC | CASRTVGGSYEQYF